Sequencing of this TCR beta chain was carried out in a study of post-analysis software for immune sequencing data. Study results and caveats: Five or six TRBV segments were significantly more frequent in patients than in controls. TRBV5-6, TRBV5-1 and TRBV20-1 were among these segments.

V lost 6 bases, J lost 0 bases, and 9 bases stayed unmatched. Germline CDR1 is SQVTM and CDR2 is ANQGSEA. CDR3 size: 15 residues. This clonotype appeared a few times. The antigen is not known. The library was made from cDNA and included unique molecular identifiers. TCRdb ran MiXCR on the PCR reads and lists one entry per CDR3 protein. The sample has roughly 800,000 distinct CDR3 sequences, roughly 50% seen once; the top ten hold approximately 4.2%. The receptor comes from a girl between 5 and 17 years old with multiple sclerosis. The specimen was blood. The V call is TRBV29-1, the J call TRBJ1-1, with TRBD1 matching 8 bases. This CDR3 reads CSVNPGQAMNTEAFF. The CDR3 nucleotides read TGCAGCGTGAATCCGGGACAGGCCATGAACACTGAAGCTTTCTTT.